The next 14 T cell receptor beta chains were all read from a single sample in a study of cytomegalovirus exposure and HLA in healthy donors. Vbeta (60) and Jbeta (13) primers were used in the PCR. Measured with immunoSEQ multiplex PCR; TCRdb has only the in-frame clones, and not every one. The data hold 65,000 to 90,000 clones, with more than 75% observed a single time. The sample consisted of PBMCs. These receptors all come from a man younger than 30 in good health and CMV-seronegative.

The chain combines TRBV6-4 with TRBJ1-1; D is perhaps TRBD1 (6 bases). V was trimmed by 3 bases and J by 3 bases, leaving 11 bases between them. Germline V CDR1 and CDR2: MRHNA, SNTAGT. CDR3 length: 14 residues. CDR3 protein: CASSESGDHTEAFF. CDR3 coding DNA: TGTGCCAGCAGTGAGTCAGGGGACCACACTGAAGCTTTCTTT.

As concerns this clone: At one boundary the junction diverges from the germline segment, which might be a read error. The CDR3, as DNA: TGTGCCTGTTCGAGGGGCGGGGCACTTTATGAGCAGCTCTTC. Translated: CACSRGGALYEQLF. This chain uses TRBV30 with TRBJ2-1, with TRBD2 as a possible D gene (6 bases). Germline assignment: CDR1 GTSNPN and CDR2 SVGIG (reference sequence). The CDR3 is 14 amino acids.

This clone was seen just once. V and J are TRBV11-2 and TRBJ1-1; unclear D gene. Germline V gene sequence: CDR1 SGHAT, CDR2 FQNNGV. The CDR3 runs 13 residues. V lost 2 bases, J lost 1 base, and 5 bases lay in between. In DNA form, the CDR3 reads TGTGCCAGCAGCTTACAGGAGAACACTGAAGCTTTCTTT. Its translation is CASSLQENTEAFF.

The V and J genes are TRBV28 and TRBJ1-2; 12 nucleotides agree with TRBD1. Germline trimming cut 3 bases from V and 1 base from J; bases unmatched to any gene: 3. The CDR3 runs 16 residues. CDR1 and CDR2 from the germline V gene are MDHEN and SYDVKM. CDR3 sequence reads: CASSLGQGASNYGYTF. The CDR3 nucleotides are TGTGCCAGCAGTTTGGGACAGGGGGCGAGTAACTATGGCTACACCTTC.

With regard to this clone: Germline and junction disagree at one end, which may indicate a read error. Here the CDR3 reads CASSSPNEKLFF. The CDR3, as DNA: TGTGCCAGCAGTTCCCCTAATGAGAAACTGTTTTTT. The chain combines TRBV6-6 with TRBJ1-4; D remains unclear. Germline CDR1 MNHNY, CDR2 SVGAGI (reference sequence). The CDR3 extends over 12 amino acids.

In its sample, this clone was seen a few times. This chain joins TRBV4-3 and TRBJ1-4; TRBD1 might be the D (6 bases). This CDR3 is built from 14 residues. Germline CDR1 and CDR2: LGHNA and YSLEER. Trimming pared 4 bases from V and 2 bases from J, leaving 8 bases between. CDR3 nucleotide sequence: TGCGCCAGCAGCCGCGGACAGACTAATGAAAAACTGTTTTTT. Translating it yields CASSRGQTNEKLFF.

The table lists this clone with a few counts. The chain links TRBV9 to TRBJ1-1; 7 nucleotides agree with TRBD1. CDR1 is SGDLS and CDR2 is YYNGEE in the germline V gene. The CDR3 runs 14 residues. The V segment lost 4 bases and the J segment 4 bases; nucleotides outside the gene matches: 7. The CDR3 coding sequence is TGTGCCAGCAGCCCAGAGGGACAGTTCACTGAAGCTTTCTTT. This codes for CASSPEGQFTEAFF.

This sequence joins TRBV30 and TRBJ1-5; 7 bases map to TRBD1. From germline, CDR1 is GTSNPN and CDR2 SVGIG (reference sequence). This CDR3 comprises 14 residues. V was clipped by 5 bases and J by 1 base; unmatched bases: 5. The CDR3 DNA reads as TGTGCCTGGGGCCGGGACAGCAGCAATCAGCCCCAGCATTTT. Translated: CAWGRDSSNQPQHF.

This clone was counted a few times. The rearrangement links TRBV5-1 to TRBJ2-1; D is perhaps TRBD2 (5 bases). The germline V gene encodes CDR1 SGHRS and CDR2 YFSETQ. V was trimmed by 4 bases and J by 0 bases, leaving 14 bases between them. CDR3 length: 16 amino acids. CDR3 sequence: CASSPILGSSYNEQFF. As DNA, the CDR3 is TGCGCCAGCAGCCCAATACTGGGGAGCTCCTACAATGAGCAGTTCTTC.

The chain carries TRBV27 and TRBJ2-3; TRBD1 matches at 8 bases. This CDR3 has 15 residues. The V gene end was trimmed by 4 bases and the J gene end by 2 bases; junction bases not matched to a gene: 5. Per germline, CDR1 MNHEY and CDR2 SMNVEV (reference sequence). The CDR3 coding sequence is TGTGCCAGCAGTTCGCGACAGGGGCACACAGATACGCAGTATTTT. Translated, it gives CASSSRQGHTDTQYF.

V is TRBV7-3 and J is TRBJ2-5; 16 bases fit TRBD2. The CDR3 has 16 residues. Germline V lookup: CDR1 SGHTA, CDR2 FQGTGA. The ends lost 2 bases at V and 5 bases at J; junction bases unmatched: 2. This CDR3 is CASSLLGLAGGETQYF. The CDR3 nucleotides read TGTGCCAGCAGCTTACTGGGACTAGCGGGAGGGGAGACCCAGTACTTC.

The J gene is TRBJ2-7, the V gene TRBV4-2, with D maybe TRBD1 (6 bases). The germline V gene has CDR1 LGHNA and CDR2 YNFKEQ. The CDR3 contains 16 residues. Trimming shortened V by 0 bases and J by 1 base, and 13 bases separated the two germline ends. CDR3 DNA: TGTGCCAGCAGCCAAGAGGGTATACAGGGTTCCTACGAGCAGTACTTC. This translates into CASSQEGIQGSYEQYF.

The chain recombines TRBV5-1 with TRBJ2-3, with 8 nucleotides matching TRBD1. Germline V lookup: CDR1 SGHRS, CDR2 YFSETQ. This CDR3 is 13 amino acids long. V gave up 4 bases and J gave up 6 bases; unmatched junction bases: 4. The CDR3 bases are TGCGCCAGCAGCCCCTGGGACAGGGATACGCAGTATTTT. It specifies CASSPWDRDTQYF.

The CDR3, as DNA: TGTGCCAGTAGTACAGGGGGCCTCTACACAGATACGCAGTATTTT. Translation: CASSTGGLYTDTQYF. J is TRBJ2-3 and V is TRBV19; TRBD1 aligns across 8 bases. CDR3 length: 15 amino acids. V trimming: 4 bases; J trimming: 2 bases; junction bases outside the gene matches: 5. Germline V lookup: CDR1 LNHDA, CDR2 SQIVND (reference sequence).